This section outlines one T cell receptor (beta chain) sequence together with its context. There are 14 residues in the CDR3. V dropped 6 bases and J dropped 1 base, with 9 bases sitting between them. Germline values: CDR1 LNHDA, CDR2 SQIVND (reference sequence). This sample was included in a study of T cell responses to AZD1222 COVID-19 vaccine. Method: immunoSEQ multiplex PCR; TCRdb's copy keeps in-frame clones and lacks some. The data show approximately 260,000 clones, 85% to 95% seen once. This clonotype was sampled from an adult in good health. Specimen: peripheral blood, collected on day 0 of AZD1222 vaccination. J is TRBJ2-2 and V is TRBV19; D remains unclear. The CDR3 nucleotides read TGTGCCAGTAGATTGACGCTGAACACCGGGGAGCTGTTTTTT. This sequence encodes CASRLTLNTGELFF.